A selection of T cell receptor beta chains follows, all from one sample in a study of Tregs in tolerant kidney transplant recipients. The method was immunoSEQ multiplex PCR; TCRdb's version includes in-frame clones alone and lacks a portion of them. In the table there are under 90,000 clones, 91% of which are singletons. The specimen was CD4+ T cells from blood (PBMCs), collected 24 months after the transplant. Receptor source: a human patient who received a combined kidney and bone marrow transplant. T cells may partly derive from the graft donor. Each CDR3 is given with its conserved first and last residue. The D gene is left open where the match is weak. Some rows mark clone size as missing; the rest say once, few, many or name a class of expanded clone.

V gene	D gene	J gene	clone size	CDR3 DNA	CDR3 protein
TRBV10-3	TRBD2	TRBJ2-1	.	TGTGCCATCAGCCATGCGGGGGATGAGCAGTTCTTC	CAISHAGDEQFF
TRBV11-3	TRBD2	TRBJ2-1	once	TGTGCCAGCAGCTCAGGGACTAGCGGGAGGAATAATGAGCAGTTCTTC	CASSSGTSGRNNEQFF
TRBV2	.	TRBJ2-7	few	TGTGCCAGCAGTGAAGTCCTCCTCTCCTACGAGCAGTACTTC	CASSEVLLSYEQYF
TRBV27	.	TRBJ1-1	.	TGTGCCAGCAGTTTAAACAGTGGCACTGAAGCTTTCTTT	CASSLNSGTEAFF
TRBV6-5	.	TRBJ2-4	.	TGTGCCAGCAGTTATCAGGCAATTCAGTACTTC	CASSYQAIQYF
TRBV15	.	TRBJ1-3	.	TGTGCCACCAGCAGAGGCGGGACCGGGGGAAACACCATATATTTT	CATSRGGTGGNTIYF
TRBV7-6	.	TRBJ1-5	.	TGTGCCAGCAGCTCAGGGGTTAATCAGCCCCAGCATTTT	CASSSGVNQPQHF
TRBV30	TRBD1	TRBJ1-4	.	TGTGCCTGGGGAAATCAGGGGGCCCTTGAAAAACTGTTTTTT	CAWGNQGALEKLFF
TRBV5-5	.	TRBJ2-7	.	TGTGCCAGCAGCCCCGTCGCTGACGGTCAGGCCTACGAGCAGTACTTC	CASSPVADGQAYEQYF
TRBV7-2	.	TRBJ2-3	.	TGTGCCAGCAGCTTAGCGCGGCGGGGCACAGATACGCAGTATTTT	CASSLARRGTDTQYF
TRBV5-5	TRBD1	TRBJ2-7	.	TGTGCCAGCAGCTTAACCAGGACAGGGGGGTACGAGCAGTACTTC	CASSLTRTGGYEQYF
TRBV7-2	TRBD2	TRBJ2-1	.	TGTGCCAGCAGCTTATCGGTTAGCGGGCCCATCTATGAGCAGTTCTTC	CASSLSVSGPIYEQFF
TRBV18	TRBD1	TRBJ2-1	.	TGTGCCAGCTCTAAACCAGGTGGGACAGGGGGCAATGAGCAGTTCTTC	CASSKPGGTGGNEQFF
TRBV5-1	.	TRBJ1-1	.	TGCGCCAGCAGCTTGGATAGCAGTAACACTGAAGCTTTCTTT	CASSLDSSNTEAFF
TRBV10-1	.	TRBJ2-6	once	TGCGCCAGCAGTGAGTGGGATTATCGGTCCAGCCGGGAAAGCTCTGGGGCCAACGTCCTGACTTTC	CASSEWDYRSSRESSGANVLTF
TRBV9	TRBD2	TRBJ2-7	.	TGTGCCAGCAAGCGGGGACTAGCGGGAGACGAGCAGTACTTC	CASKRGLAGDEQYF
TRBV27	TRBD2	TRBJ2-7	.	TGTGCCAGCAGTTTTCGAAGAGGGGAGGGCTACGAGCAGTACTTC	CASSFRRGEGYEQYF
TRBV6-5	.	TRBJ2-1	.	TGTGCCAGCAGTGGGGGCAGCTCCTACAATGAGCAGTTCTTC	CASSGGSSYNEQFF
TRBV7-2	TRBD2	TRBJ2-2	.	TGTGCCAGCAGCTTAGTAGCGGGAGCGGACACCGGGGAGCTGTTTTTT	CASSLVAGADTGELFF
TRBV7-6	.	TRBJ2-1	.	TGTGCCAGCAGCTTTTACAGGGCAGGGAATGAGCAGTTCTTC	CASSFYRAGNEQFF
TRBV6-1	.	TRBJ2-7	.	TGTGCCAGCAGTGGCGACAGATACGAGCAGTACTTC	CASSGDRYEQYF
TRBV7-3	TRBD2	TRBJ2-3	.	TGTGCCAGCAGCCTTAGCGGGGCCGCAGATACGCAGTATTTT	CASSLSGAADTQYF
TRBV11-1	.	TRBJ2-5	.	TGTGCCAGCAGACCGTATGAGGGGACCCAGTACTTC	CASRPYEGTQYF
TRBV2	.	TRBJ2-1	.	TGTGCCAGCATGTCGGGAGCTTACAATGAGCAGTTCTTC	CASMSGAYNEQFF
TRBV15	.	TRBJ1-3	.	TGTGCCACCAGCAGTGCTCTGCGAAGGGGATCTGGAAACACCATATATTTT	CATSSALRRGSGNTIYF
TRBV5-1	TRBD2	TRBJ2-3	.	TGCGCCAGCAGCTTGGGCTCTAGCGGATACACAGATACGCAGTATTTT	CASSLGSSGYTDTQYF
TRBV11-2	TRBD2	TRBJ2-5	once	TGTGCCAGCAGCTTAAGGCGGGGGGAGTTAGAGACCCAGTACTTC	CASSLRRGELETQYF
TRBV29-1	TRBD2	TRBJ2-2	.	TGCAGCGTCGGGACTAGTTGGGAGCTGTTTTTT	CSVGTSWELFF
TRBV19	.	TRBJ2-7	.	TGTGCCAGTAGTATGCGTGCGGCCGCCTACGAGCAGTACTTC	CASSMRAAAYEQYF
TRBV5-4	.	TRBJ1-1	.	TGTGCCAGCAGCTTGGCCCAACAGGGCACGAACACTGAAGCTTTCTTT	CASSLAQQGTNTEAFF
TRBV6-5	.	TRBJ1-4	.	TGTGCCAGCAGTTATAAGCGGCCAACTAATGAAAAACTGTTTTTT	CASSYKRPTNEKLFF
TRBV19	TRBD1	TRBJ2-6	.	TGTGCCAGTTGGCCGGGACAGGGGGCTTCAAGGGCCAACGTCCTGACTTTC	CASWPGQGASRANVLTF
TRBV4-2	TRBD2	TRBJ2-3	once	TGTGCCAGCAGCCAAGAACTAGCGGGGATCACAGATACGCAGTATTTT	CASSQELAGITDTQYF
TRBV11-2	TRBD2	TRBJ2-2	.	TGTGCCAGCAGCTTAGATTCGCGGACTAGCGGTGCGAACACCGGGGAGCTGTTTTTT	CASSLDSRTSGANTGELFF
TRBV11-1	TRBD1	TRBJ1-2	.	TGTGCCAGCAGCGAAACGACAGGGAGTGTCTATGGCTACACCTTC	CASSETTGSVYGYTF
TRBV7-9	.	TRBJ1-4	once	TGTGCCAGCAGCTTAGGGCAGGGCTATAATGAAAAACTGTTTTTT	CASSLGQGYNEKLFF
TRBV4-2	.	TRBJ1-5	few	TGTGCCAGCAGCCAAGACTCGTTCAATCAGCCCCAGCATTTT	CASSQDSFNQPQHF
TRBV2	.	TRBJ1-4	.	TGTGCCAGCAGTGTGAGGAGCACTAATGAAAAACTGTTTTTT	CASSVRSTNEKLFF
TRBV27	.	TRBJ2-2	.	TGTGCCAGCAAACCTATGTTGGCAGGGGCCGGGGAGCTGTTTTTT	CASKPMLAGAGELFF
TRBV5-1	.	TRBJ2-4	.	TGCGCCAGCAGTCCGACAGAGCTAGCCAAAAACATTCAGTACTTC	CASSPTELAKNIQYF
TRBV19	.	TRBJ2-1	.	TGTGCCAGTAGCGCATTGAGCTCCTACAATGAGCAGTTCTTC	CASSALSSYNEQFF
TRBV9	.	TRBJ2-2	once	TGTGCCAGCAGCGTAGCCGGACAAACCGGGGAGCTGTTTTTT	CASSVAGQTGELFF
TRBV5-1	.	TRBJ2-2	.	TGCGCCAGCAGCTTAGGTATAAATAGACTGCCCACCGGGGAGCTGTTTTTT	CASSLGINRLPTGELFF
TRBV27	TRBD1	TRBJ1-6	.	TGTGCCAGCAGTTTCGGGACAGGGTCCCGGAATTCACCCCTCCACTTT	CASSFGTGSRNSPLHF
TRBV19	TRBD1	TRBJ2-1	.	TGTGCCAGTAGTACGACAGGGTACGGTGAGCAGTTCTTC	CASSTTGYGEQFF
TRBV5-1	.	TRBJ2-1	.	TGCGCCCCCCGCCTAGGCCGCTCCTACAATGAGCAGTTCTTC	CAPRLGRSYNEQFF
TRBV11-3	TRBD1	TRBJ1-3	.	TGTGCCAGCAGCTTAGCACAGGGGGCGAAAGGAAACACCATATATTTT	CASSLAQGAKGNTIYF
TRBV5-6	TRBD1	TRBJ2-7	once	TGTGCCAGCAGCCGACAGGGATCCTACGAGCAGTACTTC	CASSRQGSYEQYF
TRBV7-9	TRBD2	TRBJ2-7	.	TGTGCCAGCAGCCGAAGGGAGGGCTTCTACGAGCAGTACTTC	CASSRREGFYEQYF
TRBV28	.	TRBJ1-6	.	TGTGCCAGCAGTTTATACGGGGGGCAAGGATCACCCCTCCACTTT	CASSLYGGQGSPLHF
TRBV14	.	TRBJ1-6	.	TGTGCCAGCAGCCGACTAACTATTGATTCCCCCCTCCACTTT	CASSRLTIDSPLHF
TRBV27	TRBD1	TRBJ2-1	.	TGTGCCAGCAGTTTCAGGGGACAGGGAAGTGAGCAGTTCTTC	CASSFRGQGSEQFF
TRBV6-5	TRBD2	TRBJ2-5	.	TGTGCCAGCAGTTACGGGTTAGCGGGGGGGGGAGAGACCCAGTACTTC	CASSYGLAGGGETQYF
TRBV27	TRBD2	TRBJ2-1	.	TGTGCCAGCAGTTCGTTAGCGGGGGGCCTGAGCTCCTACAATGAGCAGTTCTTC	CASSSLAGGLSSYNEQFF
TRBV6-5	.	TRBJ2-1	.	TGTGCCAGCATTCGTGCGGGGTACAATGAGCAGTTCTTC	CASIRAGYNEQFF